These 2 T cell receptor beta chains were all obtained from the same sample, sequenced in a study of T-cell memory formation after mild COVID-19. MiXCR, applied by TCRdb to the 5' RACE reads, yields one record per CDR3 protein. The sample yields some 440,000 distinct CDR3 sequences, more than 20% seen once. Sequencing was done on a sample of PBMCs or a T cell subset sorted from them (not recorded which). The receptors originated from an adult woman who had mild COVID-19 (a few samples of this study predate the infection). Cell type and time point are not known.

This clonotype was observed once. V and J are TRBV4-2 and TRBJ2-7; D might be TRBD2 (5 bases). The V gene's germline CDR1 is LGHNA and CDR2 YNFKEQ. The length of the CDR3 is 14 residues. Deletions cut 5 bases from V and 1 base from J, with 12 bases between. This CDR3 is CASSLSSTSYEQYF. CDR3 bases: TGTGCCAGCAGCTTGTCTAGCACTTCCTACGAGCAGTACTTC.

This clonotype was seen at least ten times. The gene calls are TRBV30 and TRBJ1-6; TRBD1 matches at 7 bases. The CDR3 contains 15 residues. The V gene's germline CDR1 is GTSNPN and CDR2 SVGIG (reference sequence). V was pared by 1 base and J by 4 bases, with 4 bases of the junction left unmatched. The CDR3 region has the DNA TGTGCCTGGAGTGGGCAGGGGGAGTATAATTCACCCCTCCACTTT. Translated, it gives CAWSGQGEYNSPLHF. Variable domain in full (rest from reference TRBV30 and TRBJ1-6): SQTIHQWPATLVQPVGSPLSLECTVEGTSNPNLYWYRQAAGRGLQLLFYSVGIGQISSEVPQNLSASRPQDRQFILSSKKLLLSDSGFYLCAWSGQGEYNSPLHFGNGTRLTVT.